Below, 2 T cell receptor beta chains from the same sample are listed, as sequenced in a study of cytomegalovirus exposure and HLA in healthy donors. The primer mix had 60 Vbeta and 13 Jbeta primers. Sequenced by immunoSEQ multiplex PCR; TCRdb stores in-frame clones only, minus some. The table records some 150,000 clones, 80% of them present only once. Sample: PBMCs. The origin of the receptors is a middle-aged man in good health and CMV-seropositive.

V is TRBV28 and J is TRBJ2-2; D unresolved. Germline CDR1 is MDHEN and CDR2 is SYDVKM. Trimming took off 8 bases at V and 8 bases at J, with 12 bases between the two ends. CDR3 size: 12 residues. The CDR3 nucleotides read TGTGCCAGCGGGCCAACATTTGGGGAGCTGTTTTTT. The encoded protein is CASGPTFGELFF.

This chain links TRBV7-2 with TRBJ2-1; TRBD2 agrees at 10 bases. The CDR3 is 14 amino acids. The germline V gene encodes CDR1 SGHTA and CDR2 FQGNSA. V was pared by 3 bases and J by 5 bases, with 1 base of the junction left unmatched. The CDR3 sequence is CASSLLAGDNEQFF. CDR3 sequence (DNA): TGTGCCAGCAGCTTGCTAGCGGGGGACAATGAGCAGTTCTTC.